This T cell receptor beta chain was sequenced in a study of cytomegalovirus exposure and HLA in healthy donors. Turning to the study itself: Unique TCR beta sequences numbering approximately 120 million came from approximately 180 million T cells in an earlier analysis. Study-wide results and caveats: With high specificity and sensitivity, the classifier reportedly diagnosed cytomegalovirus status. Clonal expansion was found to be greater in HLA-associated TCR beta chains than in equally common others in a later analysis. Later analysis identified about 17,000 TCR beta sequences associated with HLA alleles, using a false discovery rate threshold of 0.05.

The V and J ends lost 3 bases and 4 bases respectively, with 10 bases between them. The CDR3 is 13 amino acids. The germline CDR1 and CDR2 sequences are SQVTM and ANQGSEA. Use of 60 Vbeta and 13 Jbeta primers characterized the PCR. Clones were sequenced by immunoSEQ multiplex PCR, and TCRdb holds only the in-frame ones, with some missing. The table has 150,000 to 200,000 clones, around four fifths seen once. Details on this clone: Its target is not known.

The receptor's source is a woman under 40 in good health and CMV-seronegative. The rearrangement joins TRBV29-1 to TRBJ2-1, with D uncertain. Specimen: PBMCs. CDR3 loop: CSVEVQTYNEQFF. Written as DNA, the CDR3 is TGCAGCGTTGAGGTTCAGACTTACAATGAGCAGTTCTTC.